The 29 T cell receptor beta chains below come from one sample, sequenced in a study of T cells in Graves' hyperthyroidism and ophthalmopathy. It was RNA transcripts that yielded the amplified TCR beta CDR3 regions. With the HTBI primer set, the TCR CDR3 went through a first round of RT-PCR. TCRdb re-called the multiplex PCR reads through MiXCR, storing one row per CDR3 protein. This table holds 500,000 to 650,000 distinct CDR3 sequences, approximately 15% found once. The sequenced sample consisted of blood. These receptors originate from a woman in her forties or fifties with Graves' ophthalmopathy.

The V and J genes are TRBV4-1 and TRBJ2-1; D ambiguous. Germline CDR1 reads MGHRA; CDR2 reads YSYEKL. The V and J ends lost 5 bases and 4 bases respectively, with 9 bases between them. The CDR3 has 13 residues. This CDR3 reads CASSANMYNEQFF. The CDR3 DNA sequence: TGCGCCAGCAGCGCCAACATGTACAATGAGCAGTTCTTC.

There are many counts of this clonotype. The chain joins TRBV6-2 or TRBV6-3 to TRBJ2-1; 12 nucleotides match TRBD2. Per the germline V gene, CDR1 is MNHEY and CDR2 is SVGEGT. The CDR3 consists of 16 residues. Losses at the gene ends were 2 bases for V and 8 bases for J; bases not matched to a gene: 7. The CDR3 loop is CASSYVTSGRTHEQFF. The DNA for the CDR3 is TGTGCCAGCAGTTACGTCACTAGCGGGAGGACTCATGAGCAGTTCTTC.

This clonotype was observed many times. The CDR3 region is CASSVTSQETQYF. CDR3 nucleotides: TGTGCCAGCTCCGTGACAAGTCAAGAGACCCAGTACTTC. The chain couples TRBV18 to TRBJ2-5; D not resolved. V was cut by 6 bases and J by 2 bases, with 10 bases left in between. CDR1 and CDR2 from the germline V gene are KGHSH and LQKENI. CDR3 size: 13 residues. Variable domain in full (rest from reference TRBV18 and TRBJ2-5): NAGVMQNPRHLVRRRGQEARLRCSPMKGHSHVYWYRQLPEEGLKFMVYLQKENIIDESGMPKERFSAEFPKEGPSILRIQQVVRGDSAAYFCASSVTSQETQYFGPGTRLLVL.

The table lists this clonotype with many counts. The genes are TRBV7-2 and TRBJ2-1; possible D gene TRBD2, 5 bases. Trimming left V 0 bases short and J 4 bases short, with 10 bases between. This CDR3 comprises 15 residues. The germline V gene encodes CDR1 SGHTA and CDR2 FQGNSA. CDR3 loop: CASSLADSAYNEQFF. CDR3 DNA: TGTGCCAGCAGCTTAGCGGACTCAGCTTACAATGAGCAGTTCTTC.

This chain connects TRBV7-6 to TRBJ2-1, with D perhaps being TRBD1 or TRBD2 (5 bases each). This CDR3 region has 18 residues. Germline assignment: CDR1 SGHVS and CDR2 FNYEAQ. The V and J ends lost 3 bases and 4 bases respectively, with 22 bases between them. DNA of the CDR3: TGTGCCAGCAGCTTTCCCAAATCCGGGGCCCTGGAATACAATGAGCAGTTCTTC. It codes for CASSFPKSGALEYNEQFF. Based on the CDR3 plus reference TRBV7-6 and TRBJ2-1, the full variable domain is GAGVSQSPRYKVTKRGQDVALRCDPISGHVSLYWYRQALGQGPEFLTYFNYEAQQDKSGLPNDRFSAERPEGSISTLTIQRTEQRDSAMYRCASSFPKSGALEYNEQFFGPGTRLTVL.

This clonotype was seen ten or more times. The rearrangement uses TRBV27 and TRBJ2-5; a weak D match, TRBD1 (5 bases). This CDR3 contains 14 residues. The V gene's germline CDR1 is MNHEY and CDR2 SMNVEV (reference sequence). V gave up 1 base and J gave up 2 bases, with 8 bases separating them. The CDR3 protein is CASSLYGAQETQYF. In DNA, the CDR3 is TGTGCCAGCAGTTTATATGGGGCGCAAGAGACCCAGTACTTC.

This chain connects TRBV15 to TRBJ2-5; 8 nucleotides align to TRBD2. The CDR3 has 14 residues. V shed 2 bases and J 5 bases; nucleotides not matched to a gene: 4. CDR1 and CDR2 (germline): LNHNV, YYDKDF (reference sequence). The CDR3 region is CATSRTSSGETQYF. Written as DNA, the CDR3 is TGTGCCACCAGCAGAACTTCTAGCGGGGAGACCCAGTACTTC.

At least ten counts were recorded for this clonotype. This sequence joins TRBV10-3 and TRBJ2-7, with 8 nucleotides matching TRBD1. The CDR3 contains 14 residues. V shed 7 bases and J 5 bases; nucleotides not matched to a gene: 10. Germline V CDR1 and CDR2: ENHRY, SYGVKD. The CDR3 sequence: CAIKSGQGSDEQYF. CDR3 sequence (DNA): TGTGCCATCAAGAGTGGACAGGGATCCGACGAGCAGTACTTC.

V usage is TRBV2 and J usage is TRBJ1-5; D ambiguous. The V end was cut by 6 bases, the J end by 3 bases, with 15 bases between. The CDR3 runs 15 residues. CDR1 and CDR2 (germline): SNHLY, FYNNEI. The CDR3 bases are TGTGCCAGCAGGGGGTTGAGGGCTTACAATCAGCCCCAGCATTTT. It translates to CASRGLRAYNQPQHF.

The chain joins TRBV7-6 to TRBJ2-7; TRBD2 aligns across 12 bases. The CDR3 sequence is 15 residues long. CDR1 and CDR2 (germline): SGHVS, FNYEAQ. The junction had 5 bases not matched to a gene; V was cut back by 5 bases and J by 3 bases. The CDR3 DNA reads TGTGCCAGCAGCAGGACTAGCGGGACTTACTACGAGCAGTACTTC. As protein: CASSRTSGTYYEQYF.

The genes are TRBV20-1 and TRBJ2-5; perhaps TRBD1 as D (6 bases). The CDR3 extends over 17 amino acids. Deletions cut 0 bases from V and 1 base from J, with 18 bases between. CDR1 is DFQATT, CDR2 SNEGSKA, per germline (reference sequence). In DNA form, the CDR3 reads TGCAGTGCTAGAGATCGGGGCAGGGGACCTTTCCAAGAGACCCAGTACTTC. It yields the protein CSARDRGRGPFQETQYF.

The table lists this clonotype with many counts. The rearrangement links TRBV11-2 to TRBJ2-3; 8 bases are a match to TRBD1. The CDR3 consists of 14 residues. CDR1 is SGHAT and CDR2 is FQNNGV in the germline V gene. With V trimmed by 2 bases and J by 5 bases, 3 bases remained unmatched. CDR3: CASSLRDRIDTQYF. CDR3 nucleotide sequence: TGTGCCAGCAGCTTACGGGACAGGATAGATACGCAGTATTTT. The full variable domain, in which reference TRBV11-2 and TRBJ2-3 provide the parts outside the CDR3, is EAGVAQSPRYKIIEKRQSVAFWCNPISGHATLYWYQQILGQGPKLLIQFQNNGVVDDSQLPKDRFSAERLKGVDSTLKIQPAKLEDSAVYLCASSLRDRIDTQYFGPGTRLTVL.

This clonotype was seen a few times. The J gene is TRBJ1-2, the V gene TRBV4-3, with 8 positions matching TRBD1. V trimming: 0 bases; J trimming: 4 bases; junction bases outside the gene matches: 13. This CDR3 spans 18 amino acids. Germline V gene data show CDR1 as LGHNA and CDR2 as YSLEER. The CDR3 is CASSQEGGGQGTTYGYTF. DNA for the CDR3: TGCGCCAGCAGCCAAGAGGGGGGAGGACAGGGTACGACCTATGGCTACACCTTC.

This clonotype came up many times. The CDR3 sequence: CSVNDRTGTGTYEQYF. CDR3 sequence (DNA): TGCAGCGTCAATGATCGAACCGGGACAGGGACCTACGAGCAGTACTTC. The chain uses TRBV29-1 and TRBJ2-7, with TRBD1 matching 9 bases. Germline trimming cut 6 bases from V and 2 bases from J; bases unmatched to any gene: 14. CDR1 is SQVTM and CDR2 is ANQGSEA in the germline V gene. The CDR3 extends over 16 amino acids.

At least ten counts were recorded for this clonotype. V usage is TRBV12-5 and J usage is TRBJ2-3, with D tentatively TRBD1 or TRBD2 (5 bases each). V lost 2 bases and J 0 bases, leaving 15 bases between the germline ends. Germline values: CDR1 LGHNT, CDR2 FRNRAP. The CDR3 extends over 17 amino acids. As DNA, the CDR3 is TGTGCTAGTGGTTTGCCCCAGGGACCTCCGAGCACAGATACGCAGTATTTT. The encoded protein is CASGLPQGPPSTDTQYF.

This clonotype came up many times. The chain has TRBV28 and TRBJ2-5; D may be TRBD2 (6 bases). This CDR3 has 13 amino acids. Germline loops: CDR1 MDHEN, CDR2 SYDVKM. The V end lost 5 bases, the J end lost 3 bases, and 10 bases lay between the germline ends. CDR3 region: CASSTPGEETQYF. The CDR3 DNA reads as TGTGCCAGCAGTACTCCGGGAGAAGAGACCCAGTACTTC.

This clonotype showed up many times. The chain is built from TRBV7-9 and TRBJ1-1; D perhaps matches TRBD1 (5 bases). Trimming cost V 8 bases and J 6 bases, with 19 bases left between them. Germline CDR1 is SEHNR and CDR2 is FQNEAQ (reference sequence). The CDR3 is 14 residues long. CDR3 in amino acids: CASGGGGTLSEAFF. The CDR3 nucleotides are TGTGCCAGCGGGGGAGGCGGGACTTTATCTGAAGCTTTCTTT.

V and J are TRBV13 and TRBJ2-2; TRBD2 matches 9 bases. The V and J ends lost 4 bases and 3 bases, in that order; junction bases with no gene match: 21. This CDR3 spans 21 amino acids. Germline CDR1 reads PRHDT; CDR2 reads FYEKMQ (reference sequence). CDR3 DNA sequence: TGTGCCAGCAGCTCCAACGACCCGACTAGCGGTTCTAGAGGGTACACCGGGGAGCTGTTTTTT. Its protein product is CASSSNDPTSGSRGYTGELFF.

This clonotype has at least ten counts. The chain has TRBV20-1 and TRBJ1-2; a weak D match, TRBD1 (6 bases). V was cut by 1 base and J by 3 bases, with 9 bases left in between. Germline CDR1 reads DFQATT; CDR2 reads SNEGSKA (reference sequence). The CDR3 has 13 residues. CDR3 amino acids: CSARAQGDYGYTF. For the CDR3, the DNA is TGCAGTGCTAGAGCACAGGGAGACTATGGCTACACCTTC.

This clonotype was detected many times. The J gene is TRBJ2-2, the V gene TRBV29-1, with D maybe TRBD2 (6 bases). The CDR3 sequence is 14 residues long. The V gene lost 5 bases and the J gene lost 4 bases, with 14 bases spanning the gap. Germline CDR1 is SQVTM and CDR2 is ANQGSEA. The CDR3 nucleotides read TGCAGCGTTTTGGAGGGTTCGACCACCGGGGAGCTGTTTTTT. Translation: CSVLEGSTTGELFF.

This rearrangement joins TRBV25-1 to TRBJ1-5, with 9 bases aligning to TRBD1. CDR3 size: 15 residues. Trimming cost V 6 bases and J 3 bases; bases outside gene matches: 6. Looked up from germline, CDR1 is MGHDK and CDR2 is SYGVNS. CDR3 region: CASSSGQGYNQPQHF. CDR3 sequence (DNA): TGTGCCAGCAGCTCGGGACAGGGCTACAATCAGCCCCAGCATTTT. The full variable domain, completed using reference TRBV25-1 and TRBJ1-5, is EADIYQTPRYLVIGTGKKITLECSQTMGHDKMYWYQQDPGMELHLIHYSYGVNSTEKGDLSSESTVSRIRTEHFPLTLESARPSHTSQYLCASSSGQGYNQPQHFGDGTRLSIL.

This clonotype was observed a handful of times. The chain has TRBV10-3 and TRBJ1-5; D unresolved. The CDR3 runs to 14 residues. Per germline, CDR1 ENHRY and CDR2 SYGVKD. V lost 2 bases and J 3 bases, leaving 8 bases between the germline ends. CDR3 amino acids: CAISEGRINQPQHF. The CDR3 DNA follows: TGTGCCATCAGTGAGGGCAGGATCAATCAGCCCCAGCATTTT.

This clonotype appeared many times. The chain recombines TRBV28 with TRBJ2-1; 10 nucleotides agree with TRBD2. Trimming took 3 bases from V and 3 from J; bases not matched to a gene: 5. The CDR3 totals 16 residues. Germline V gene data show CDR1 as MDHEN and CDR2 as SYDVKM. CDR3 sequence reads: CASSLVAGGSYNEQFF. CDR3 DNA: TGTGCCAGCAGTTTGGTAGCGGGAGGTAGCTACAATGAGCAGTTCTTC.

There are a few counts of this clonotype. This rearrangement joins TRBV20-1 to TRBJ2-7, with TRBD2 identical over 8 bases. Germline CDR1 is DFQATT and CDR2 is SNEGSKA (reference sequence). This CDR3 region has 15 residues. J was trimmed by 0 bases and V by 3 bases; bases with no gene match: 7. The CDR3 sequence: CSARDREGPSYEQYF. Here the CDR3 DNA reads TGCAGTGCTAGGGATCGGGAGGGCCCCTCCTACGAGCAGTACTTC.

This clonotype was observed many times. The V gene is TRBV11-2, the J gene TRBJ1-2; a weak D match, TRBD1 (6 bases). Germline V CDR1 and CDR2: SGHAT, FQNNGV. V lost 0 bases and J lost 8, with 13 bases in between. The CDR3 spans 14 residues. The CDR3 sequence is CASSLDLTGLGYTF. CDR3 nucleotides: TGTGCCAGCAGCTTAGATCTCACAGGGTTAGGCTACACCTTC.

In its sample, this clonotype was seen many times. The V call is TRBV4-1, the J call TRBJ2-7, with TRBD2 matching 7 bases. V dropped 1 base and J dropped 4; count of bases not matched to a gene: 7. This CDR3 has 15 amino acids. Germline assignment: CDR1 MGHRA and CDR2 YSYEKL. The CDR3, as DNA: TGCGCCAGCAGCCAAGGGCAGGGCGGGAGTTACGAGCAGTACTTC. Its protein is CASSQGQGGSYEQYF.

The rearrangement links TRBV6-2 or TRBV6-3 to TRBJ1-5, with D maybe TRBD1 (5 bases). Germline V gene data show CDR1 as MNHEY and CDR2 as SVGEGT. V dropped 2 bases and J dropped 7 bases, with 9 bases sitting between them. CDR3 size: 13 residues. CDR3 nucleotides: TGTGCCAGCAGTTACAACAGGTGGCAGCCCCAGCATTTT. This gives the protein CASSYNRWQPQHF.

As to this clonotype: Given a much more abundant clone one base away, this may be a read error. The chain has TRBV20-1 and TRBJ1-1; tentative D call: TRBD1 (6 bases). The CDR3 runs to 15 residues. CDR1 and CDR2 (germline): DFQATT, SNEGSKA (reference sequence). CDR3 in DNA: TGCAGTGCTGGAGATTGGCAGGGGCCTAACACTGAAGCTTTCTTT. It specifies CSAGDWQGPNTEAFF.

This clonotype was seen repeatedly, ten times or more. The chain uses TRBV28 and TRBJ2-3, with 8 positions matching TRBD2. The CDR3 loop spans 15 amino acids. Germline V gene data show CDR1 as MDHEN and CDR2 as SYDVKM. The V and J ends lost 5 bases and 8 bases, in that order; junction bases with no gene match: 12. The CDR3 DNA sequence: TGTGCCAGCAGTCCGCCCGGGACTAGGGGGAGTACGCAGTATTTT. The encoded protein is CASSPPGTRGSTQYF. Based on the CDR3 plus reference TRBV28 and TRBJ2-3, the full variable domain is DVKVTQSSRYLVKRTGEKVFLECVQDMDHENMFWYRQDPGLGLRLIYFSYDVKMKEKGDIPEGYSVSREKKERFSLILESASTNQTSMYLCASSPPGTRGSTQYFGPGTRLTVL.